These 10 T cell receptor beta chains were sequenced from one sample in a study of T cells expressing NK-cell markers. TCRdb reprocessed the 5' RACE reads and keeps a single row for each CDR3 protein, giving no DNA. This table lists about 410,000 distinct CDR3 sequences. The sample was blood T cells: a sorted CD56 or NKG2C T cell subset, CD4+ or CD8+ T cells, or bulk PBMC T cells (not recorded which). Receptors were obtained from a woman aged 45-65 years in good health.

CDR3 sequence reads: CASSQQGKSDTQYF. The J gene is TRBJ2-3, the V gene TRBV7-9; TCRdb's D call of TRBD1 is untestable without DNA. Germline values: CDR1 SEHNR, CDR2 FQNEAQ (reference sequence). The CDR3 loop spans 14 amino acids.

CDR3 in amino acids: CASSPNRGSPLHF. The V call is TRBV27, the J call TRBJ1-6; as DNA is missing, the TRBD1 call by TCRdb cannot be tested. The CDR3 covers 13 residues. Looked up from germline, CDR1 is MNHEY and CDR2 is SMNVEV (reference sequence).

The V and J genes are TRBV5-1 and TRBJ2-3. The CDR3 is 12 residues long. Germline-derived CDR1 and CDR2 are SGHRS and YFSETQ. CDR3 loop: CASSLRTDTQYF.

J is TRBJ2-2 and V is TRBV19. The CDR3 is 14 residues long. Germline V gives CDR1 LNHDA, CDR2 SQIVND (reference sequence). The CDR3 sequence: CASRTDGYTGELFF.

The gene calls are TRBV7-2 and TRBJ1-5. Germline V CDR1 and CDR2: SGHTA, FQGNSA. The CDR3 is 12 residues long. The CDR3: CASSLEIGPQHF.

The chain uses TRBV12-3 or TRBV12-4 and TRBJ2-4; the D call of TRBD1 rests on TCRdb alone, since no DNA is present to check it. The CDR3 is 15 residues long. The CDR3 region is CASSPDRVVKNIQYF.

The rearrangement links TRBV2 to TRBJ2-1. The CDR3 has 14 residues. The germline CDR1 and CDR2 sequences are SNHLY and FYNNEI. The CDR3 reads CASSEVGLVNEQFF.

J is TRBJ2-5 and V is TRBV7-9; absent DNA, TCRdb's TRBD1 call cannot be checked. CDR3 length equals 16 residues. The germline gives CDR1 SEHNR, CDR2 FQNEAQ (reference sequence). CDR3: CASSSNLGQEQETQYF. The full variable domain, in which reference TRBV7-9 and TRBJ2-5 provide the parts outside the CDR3, is DTGVSQNPRHKITKRGQNVTFRCDPISEHNRLYWYRQTLGQGPEFLTYFQNEAQLEKSRLLSDRFSAERPKGSFSTLEIQRTEQGDSAMYLCASSSNLGQEQETQYFGPGTRLLVL.

This chain uses TRBV6-1 with TRBJ1-5. The germline V gene encodes CDR1 MNHNS and CDR2 SASEGT. This CDR3 contains 16 residues. The CDR3 region is CASILTRVSINQPQHF.

The chain has TRBV12-3 or TRBV12-4 and TRBJ1-1; the TRBD1 assignment by TCRdb is unverifiable without DNA. The CDR3 runs to 12 residues. CDR3 region: CASSEQGRKAFF.